Following are 7 T cell receptor beta chains from one sample sequenced in a study of T cells in narcolepsy. Measured with immunoSEQ multiplex PCR; TCRdb has only the in-frame clones, and not every one. Of about 40,000 clones listed, approximately 85% are singletons. The specimen sequenced was CD45RA- memory CD4+ T cells from PBMCs. These receptors were taken from a human donor with narcolepsy.

This chain joins TRBV30 and TRBJ1-1, with 7 bases that match TRBD1. This CDR3 has 15 residues. V gave up 5 bases and J gave up 6 bases; unmatched junction bases: 15. The germline V gene encodes CDR1 GTSNPN and CDR2 SVGIG (reference sequence). CDR3 bases: TGTGCCTGGCGCCTATCTGGGGCAGGGGGGGCTGAAGCTTTCTTT. Translated, it gives CAWRLSGAGGAEAFF.

This clone was recorded a few times. The chain employs TRBV5-4 and TRBJ1-2, with D possibly matching TRBD1 (5 bases). This CDR3 spans 14 amino acids. V was pared by 2 bases and J by 3 bases, with 11 bases between. Germline V gene data show CDR1 as SGHNT and CDR2 as YYREEE (reference sequence). CDR3 amino acids: CASSFFTGDYGYTF. CDR3 DNA: TGTGCCAGCAGCTTTTTTACAGGTGACTATGGCTACACCTTC. Together with reference TRBV5-4 and TRBJ1-2, the CDR3 gives the full variable domain: ETGVTQSPTHLIKTRGQQVTLRCSSQSGHNTVSWYQQALGQGPQFIFQYYREEENGRGNFPPRFSGLQFPNYSSELNVNALELDDSALYLCASSFFTGDYGYTFGSGTRLTVV.

The CDR3 DNA reads as TGTGCCAGCAGCCCCCTTATTGCCTCGGGGAGAACTGAAGCTTTCTTT. This codes for CASSPLIASGRTEAFF. The rearrangement joins TRBV7-9 to TRBJ1-1; D not certain. The germline V and J ends were trimmed by 5 bases and 5 bases, with 21 bases remaining between them. CDR1 and CDR2 from the germline V gene are SEHNR and FQNEAQ (reference sequence). The CDR3 is 16 amino acids.

This chain's CDR3 is CAWRGLAGGYEQYF. CDR3 coding DNA: TGTGCCTGGAGAGGACTAGCGGGGGGCTACGAGCAGTACTTC. The chain has TRBV30 and TRBJ2-7; 14 nucleotides match TRBD2. The V gene end was trimmed by 3 bases and the J gene end by 3 bases; junction bases not matched to a gene: 1. CDR3 length: 14 amino acids. The germline gives CDR1 GTSNPN, CDR2 SVGIG (reference sequence).

The V call is TRBV10-1, the J call TRBJ2-3; unclear D gene. The CDR3 has 11 residues. The V gene lost 3 bases and the J gene lost 2 bases, with 0 bases spanning the gap. Germline lookup yields CDR1 WNHNN and CDR2 SYGVQD (reference sequence). For the CDR3, the DNA is TGCGCCAGCAGTGACACAGATACGCAGTATTTT. It translates to CASSDTDTQYF.

The gene calls are TRBV7-2 and TRBJ2-7; 7 bases fit TRBD1. The length of the CDR3 is 14 residues. In germline, CDR1 is SGHTA, CDR2 FQGNSA. The ends lost 7 bases at V and 3 bases at J; junction bases unmatched: 9. In nucleotides, the CDR3 is TGTGCCAGCAAACAGGGGACAGCTCGCTACGAGCAGTACTTC. Amino acid sequence: CASKQGTARYEQYF.

This clone has a handful of counts. The CDR3 nucleotides are TGTGCCAGTGCGGCGGATTTAAATGAAAAACTGTTTTTT. It specifies CASAADLNEKLFF. The chain is built from TRBV19 and TRBJ1-4; the D is unclear. V shed 8 bases and J shed 5 bases, with 12 bases lying between them. There are 13 residues in the CDR3. Germline V gene lookup returns CDR1 LNHDA and CDR2 SQIVND (reference sequence).